This TCR beta chain was captured by sequencing in a study of T-cell reconstitution after alpha-beta-depleted transplantation in children. Trimming pared 0 bases from V and 1 base from J, leaving 10 bases between. The CDR3 extends over 15 amino acids. CDR1 and CDR2 from the germline V gene are SGHAT and FQDESV (reference sequence). Unique molecular identifiers were incorporated into the prepared TCRbeta library. TCRdb itself ran the PCR reads through MiXCR, one entry per CDR3 protein. The sample consists of about half a million distinct CDR3 sequences, around 12% of them appearing once. This clonotype was counted ten times or more.

The chain uses TRBV11-1 and TRBJ2-7, with D tentatively TRBD2 (6 bases). The receptor was isolated from a human donor who donated a stem cell graft to a child with combined immunodeficiency. The sequencing used PBMCs from the stem cell graft donor, collected from the stem cell graft. The CDR3 coding sequence is TGTGCCAGCAGCTTAGCGGGACTCCCATCCTACGAGCAGTACTTC. Protein sequence: CASSLAGLPSYEQYF.